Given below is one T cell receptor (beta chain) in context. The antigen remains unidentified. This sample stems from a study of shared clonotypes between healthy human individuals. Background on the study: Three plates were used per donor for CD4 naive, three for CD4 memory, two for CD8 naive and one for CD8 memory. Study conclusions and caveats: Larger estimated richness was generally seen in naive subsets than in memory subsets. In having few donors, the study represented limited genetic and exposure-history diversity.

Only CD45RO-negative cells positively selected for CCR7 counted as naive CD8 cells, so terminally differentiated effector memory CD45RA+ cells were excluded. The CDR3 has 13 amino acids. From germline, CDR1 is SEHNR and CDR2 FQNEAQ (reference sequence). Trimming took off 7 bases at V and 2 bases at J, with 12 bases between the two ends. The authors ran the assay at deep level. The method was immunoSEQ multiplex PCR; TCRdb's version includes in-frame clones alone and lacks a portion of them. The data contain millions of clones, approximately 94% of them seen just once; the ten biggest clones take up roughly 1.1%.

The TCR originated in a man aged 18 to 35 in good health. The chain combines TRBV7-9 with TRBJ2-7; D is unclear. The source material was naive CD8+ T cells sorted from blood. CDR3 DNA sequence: TGTGCCAGCACTTACTCCTCAACCTACGAGCAGTACTTC. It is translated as CASTYSSTYEQYF. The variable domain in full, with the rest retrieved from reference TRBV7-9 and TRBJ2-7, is DTGVSQNPRHKITKRGQNVTFRCDPISEHNRLYWYRQTLGQGPEFLTYFQNEAQLEKSRLLSDRFSAERPKGSFSTLEIQRTEQGDSAMYLCASTYSSTYEQYFGPGTRLTVT.